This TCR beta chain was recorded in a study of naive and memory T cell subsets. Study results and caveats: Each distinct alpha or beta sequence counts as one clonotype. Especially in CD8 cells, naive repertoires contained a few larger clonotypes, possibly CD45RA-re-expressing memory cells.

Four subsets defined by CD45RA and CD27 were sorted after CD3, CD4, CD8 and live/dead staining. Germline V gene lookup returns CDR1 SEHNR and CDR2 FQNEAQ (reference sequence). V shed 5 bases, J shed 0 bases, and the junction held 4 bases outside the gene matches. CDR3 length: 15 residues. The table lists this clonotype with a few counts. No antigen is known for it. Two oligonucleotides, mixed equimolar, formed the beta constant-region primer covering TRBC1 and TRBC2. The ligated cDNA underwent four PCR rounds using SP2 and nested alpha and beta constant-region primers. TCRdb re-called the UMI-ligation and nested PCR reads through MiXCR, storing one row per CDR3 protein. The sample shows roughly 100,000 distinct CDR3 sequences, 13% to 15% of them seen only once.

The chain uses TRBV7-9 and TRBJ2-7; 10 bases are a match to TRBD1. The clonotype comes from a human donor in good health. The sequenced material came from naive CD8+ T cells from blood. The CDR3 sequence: CASSHGQGGSYEQYF. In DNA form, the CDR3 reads TGTGCCAGCAGCCACGGACAGGGGGGCTCCTACGAGCAGTACTTC.